This T cell receptor beta chain was profiled in a study of T-cell memory formation after mild COVID-19. Study conclusions and caveats: Cross-reactive memory apparently joined, as some responding clones appeared in pre-infection memory.

There are 15 residues in the CDR3. V was trimmed by 0 bases and J by 0 bases, leaving 8 bases between them. Germline lookup yields CDR1 LGHNA and CDR2 YSLEER. As concerns this clonotype: The target antigen is unknown.

TCRdb re-called the 5' RACE reads through MiXCR, storing one row per CDR3 protein. The sample has about 82,000 distinct CDR3 sequences, around 15% seen once; the top ten hold under 45%. The TCR sequence derives from a man between 18 and 29 years old who had mild COVID-19 (a few samples of this study predate the infection). Cell type and time point are not known. The source material was PBMCs or a T cell subset sorted from them (not recorded which). V is TRBV4-3 and J is TRBJ1-1; D possibly corresponds to TRBD1 (5 bases). DNA for the CDR3: TGCGCCAGCAGCCAAGAGGGGGTAATGAACACTGAAGCTTTCTTT. This sequence encodes CASSQEGVMNTEAFF.